The entry that follows covers one TCR beta chain sequence. The sample is drawn from a study of blood T cell repertoires in COVID-19. The germline V gene has CDR1 SGDLS and CDR2 YYNGEE. V lost 4 bases to trimming and J lost 10 bases; unmatched junction nucleotides: 9. The CDR3 length is 14 residues. TCRdb's table, derived via immunoSEQ multiplex PCR, lists solely in-frame clones and lacks some. This sample has around 80,000 clones; around 89% occur once, and the top ten carry approximately 9.7%. Sample: peripheral blood. The V and J genes are TRBV9 and TRBJ2-1; 9 bases agree with TRBD2. The source is a human donor in a cohort sampled during active COVID-19. Written as DNA, the CDR3 is TGTGCCAGCAGCCAAACTAGCGGGCCGATGGAGCAGTTCTTC. Its protein product is CASSQTSGPMEQFF.